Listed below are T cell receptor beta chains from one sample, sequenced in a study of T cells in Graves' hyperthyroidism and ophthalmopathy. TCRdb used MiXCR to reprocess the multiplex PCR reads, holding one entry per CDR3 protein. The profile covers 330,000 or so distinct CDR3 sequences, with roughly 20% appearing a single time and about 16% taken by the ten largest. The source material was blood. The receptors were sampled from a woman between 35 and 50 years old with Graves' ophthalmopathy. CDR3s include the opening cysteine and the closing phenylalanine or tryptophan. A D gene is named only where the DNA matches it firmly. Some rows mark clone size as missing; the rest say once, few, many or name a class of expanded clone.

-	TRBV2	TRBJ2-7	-	CASLRSLLDEQYF	TGTGCCAGCTTGAGGTCCCTTTTGGACGAGCAGTACTTC
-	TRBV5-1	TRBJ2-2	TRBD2	CASSLEAGVTGELFF	TGCGCCAGCAGCTTGGAAGCGGGAGTCACCGGGGAGCTGTTTTTT
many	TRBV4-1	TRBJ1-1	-	CASSLSVGNTEAFF	TGCGCCAGCAGCCTCTCGGTGGGGAACACTGAAGCTTTCTTT
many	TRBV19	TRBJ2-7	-	CASSLGISVNEQYF	TGTGCCAGTAGTTTGGGGATTTCGGTGAACGAGCAGTACTTC
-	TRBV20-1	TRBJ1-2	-	CSASGSFYGYTF	TGCAGTGCTAGTGGCAGCTTCTATGGCTACACCTTC
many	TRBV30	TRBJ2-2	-	CAWRGSNTGELFF	TGTGCCTGGAGAGGGTCGAACACCGGGGAGCTGTTTTTT
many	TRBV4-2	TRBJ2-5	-	CASSQDLVRAETPETQYF	TGTGCCAGCAGCCAAGACTTGGTACGAGCGGAGACCCCCGAGACCCAGTACTTC
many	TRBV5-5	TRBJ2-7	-	CASSPPPVDEQYF	TGTGCCAGCAGCCCCCCCCCCGTTGACGAGCAGTACTTC
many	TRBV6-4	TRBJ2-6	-	CASSLTSGSSGANVLTF	TGTGCCAGCAGTCTAACATCGGGAAGCTCTGGGGCCAACGTCCTGACTTTC
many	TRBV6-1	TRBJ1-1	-	CASSESSRAFF	TGTGCCAGCAGTGAATCTAGTCGGGCTTTCTTT
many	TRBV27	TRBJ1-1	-	CASSEVGMNTEAFF	TGTGCCAGCAGTGAAGTTGGTATGAACACTGAAGCTTTCTTT
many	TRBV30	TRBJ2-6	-	CAWSVRPGRANVLTF	TGTGCCTGGAGTGTACGCCCCGGGAGGGCCAACGTCCTGACTTTC
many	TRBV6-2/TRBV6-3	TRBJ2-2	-	CASSYAGGYTGELFF	TGTGCCAGCAGTTACGCAGGGGGGTACACCGGGGAGCTGTTTTTT
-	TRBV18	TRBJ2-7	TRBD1	CASSVGQGGPYEQYF	TGTGCCAGCTCAGTAGGACAGGGAGGACCCTACGAGCAGTACTTC
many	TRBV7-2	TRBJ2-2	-	CASSGGPAFTGELFF	TGTGCCAGCAGCGGGGGTCCCGCCTTCACCGGGGAGCTGTTTTTT
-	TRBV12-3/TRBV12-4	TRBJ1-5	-	CASSHTLLGGDQPQHF	TGTGCCAGCAGTCATACCCTTTTGGGCGGAGATCAGCCCCAGCATTTT
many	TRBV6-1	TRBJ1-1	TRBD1	CASSEAQGVLTEAFF	TGTGCCAGCAGTGAAGCGCAGGGGGTGTTGACTGAAGCTTTCTTT
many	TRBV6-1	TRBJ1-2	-	CASTRTRGGGYTF	TGTGCCAGCACCCGAACCAGGGGTGGCGGCTACACCTTC
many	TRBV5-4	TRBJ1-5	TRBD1	CASSLAGTGRGNQPQHF	TGTGCCAGCAGCTTGGCGGGGACAGGGCGCGGCAATCAGCCCCAGCATTTT
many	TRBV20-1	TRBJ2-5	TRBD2	CSVSSGGGQETQYF	TGCAGTGTGTCTAGCGGGGGAGGGCAAGAGACCCAGTACTTC
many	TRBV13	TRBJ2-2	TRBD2	CASSEWTSGKTGELFF	TGTGCCAGCAGCGAATGGACTAGCGGGAAGACCGGGGAGCTGTTTTTT
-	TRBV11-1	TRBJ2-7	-	CASSLIHDRGEQYF	TGTGCCAGCAGCCTGATCCACGATCGGGGCGAGCAGTACTTC
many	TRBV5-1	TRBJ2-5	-	CASSIQDQETQYF	TGCGCCAGCAGCATTCAGGACCAAGAGACCCAGTACTTC
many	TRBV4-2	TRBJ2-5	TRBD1	CASSQSSTGGDKETQYF	TGTGCCAGCAGCCAATCCTCGACAGGGGGGGACAAAGAGACCCAGTACTTC
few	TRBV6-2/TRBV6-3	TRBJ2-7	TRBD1	CASSYGQEIYEQYF	TGTGCCAGCAGTTACGGACAGGAGATCTACGAGCAGTACTTC
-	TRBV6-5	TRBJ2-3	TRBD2	CASSYGLAGDTQYF	TGTGCCAGCAGTTACGGGCTAGCGGGAGATACGCAGTATTTT
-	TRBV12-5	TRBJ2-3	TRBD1	CASGLGTGIDTQYF	TGTGCTAGTGGTTTAGGGACAGGGATAGATACGCAGTATTTT
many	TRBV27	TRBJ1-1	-	CASSPLGGMNTEAFF	TGTGCCAGCAGTCCACTGGGGGGAATGAACACTGAAGCTTTCTTT
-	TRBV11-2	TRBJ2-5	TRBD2	CASSLVGRRGGVETQYF	TGTGCCAGCAGCTTAGTGGGCCGGCGGGGGGGCGTCGAGACCCAGTACTTC
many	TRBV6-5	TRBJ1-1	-	CASSYSPPLNTEAFF	TGTGCCAGCAGTTACTCCCCCCCGCTGAACACTGAAGCTTTCTTT
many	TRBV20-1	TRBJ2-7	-	CSARDQLYEQYF	TGCAGTGCTAGGGACCAGCTCTACGAGCAGTACTTC
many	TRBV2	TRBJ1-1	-	CASNSGGGPEAFF	TGTGCCAGCAACAGCGGGGGGGGTCCTGAAGCTTTCTTT
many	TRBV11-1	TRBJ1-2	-	CASSLGAGNVDYGYTF	TGTGCCAGCAGCTTAGGGGCAGGGAATGTGGACTATGGCTACACCTTC
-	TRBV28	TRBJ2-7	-	CASNPQHGYEQYF	TGTGCCAGCAATCCACAACACGGCTACGAGCAGTACTTC
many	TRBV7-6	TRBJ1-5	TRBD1	CASSLAGDRDLYPQHF	TGTGCCAGCAGCTTAGCAGGGGACAGGGACCTGTATCCCCAGCATTTT
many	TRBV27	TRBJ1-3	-	CASKRGSRSYSGNTIYF	TGTGCCAGCAAAAGGGGGTCACGTTCCTACTCTGGAAACACCATATATTTT
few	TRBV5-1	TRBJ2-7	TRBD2	CASSTTLAGNSYEQYF	TGCGCCAGCAGCACGACACTAGCGGGTAACTCCTACGAGCAGTACTTC
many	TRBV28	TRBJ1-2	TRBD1	CASRTDRDNYGYTF	TGTGCCAGCAGGACCGACAGGGATAACTATGGCTACACCTTC
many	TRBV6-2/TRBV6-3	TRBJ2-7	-	CASSPPVKGSSYEQYF	TGTGCCAGCAGCCCACCTGTGAAGGGATCATCCTACGAGCAGTACTTC
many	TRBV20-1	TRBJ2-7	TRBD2	CSARASGTSAPHEQYF	TGCAGTGCTAGAGCCTCCGGGACTAGCGCCCCTCACGAGCAGTACTTC
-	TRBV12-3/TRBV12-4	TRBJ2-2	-	CASSFPSGGELFF	TGTGCCAGCAGTTTCCCTTCAGGGGGGGAGCTGTTTTTT
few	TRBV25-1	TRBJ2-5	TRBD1	CASSDPRRGRETQYF	TGTGCCAGCAGTGACCCCCGTAGGGGGCGAGAGACCCAGTACTTC
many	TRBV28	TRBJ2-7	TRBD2	CASSFVLAGYEQYF	TGTGCCAGCAGTTTCGTACTAGCGGGCTACGAGCAGTACTTC
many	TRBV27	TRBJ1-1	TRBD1	CASSTLTGVEAFF	TGTGCCAGCAGTACACTGACAGGGGTTGAAGCTTTCTTT
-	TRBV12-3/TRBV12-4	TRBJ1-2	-	CASSIAGRGTHGYTF	TGTGCCAGCAGCATAGCGGGCCGAGGGACCCATGGCTACACCTTC
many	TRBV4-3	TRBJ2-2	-	CASSQVARTANTGELFF	TGCGCCAGCAGCCAAGTAGCCCGGACAGCGAACACCGGGGAGCTGTTTTTT
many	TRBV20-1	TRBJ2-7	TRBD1	CSARAPQGANYEQYF	TGCAGTGCTAGAGCACCGCAGGGGGCGAATTACGAGCAGTACTTC
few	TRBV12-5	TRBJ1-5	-	CASGSIPGPERGQPQHF	TGTGCTAGTGGTTCGATCCCGGGGCCCGAAAGGGGTCAGCCCCAGCATTTT
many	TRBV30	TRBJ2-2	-	CAWSTGTANTGELFF	TGTGCCTGGTCGACCGGGACGGCGAACACCGGGGAGCTGTTTTTT
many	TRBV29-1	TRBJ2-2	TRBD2	CSVVGAGGTGELFF	TGCAGCGTTGTGGGGGCGGGAGGCACCGGGGAGCTGTTTTTT
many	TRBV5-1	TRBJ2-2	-	CASSLASGTGELFF	TGCGCCAGCAGCTTGGCCAGCGGGACCGGGGAGCTGTTTTTT
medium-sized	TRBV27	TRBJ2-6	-	CASSPPPSLLSGANVLTF	TGTGCCAGCAGCCCCCCACCCAGCTTACTCTCTGGGGCCAACGTCCTGACTTTC
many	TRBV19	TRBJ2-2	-	CASSISGWSTGELFF	TGTGCCAGTAGTATTTCGGGGTGGAGCACCGGGGAGCTGTTTTTT
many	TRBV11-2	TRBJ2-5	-	CASSQRFIETQYF	TGTGCCAGCAGCCAACGGTTCATAGAGACCCAGTACTTC